This TCR beta chain was sequenced in a study of shared clonotypes between healthy human individuals. A CD45RA-negative memory subset and a CD45RA+ naive subset were separated from the CD4+ cells. The germline V gene encodes CDR1 MNHEY and CDR2 SMNVEV (reference sequence). This CDR3 has 11 residues. Trimming removed 4 bases from V and 3 bases from J, with 4 bases in between. On this clone: The same CDR3 can be traced to other DNA sequences in this sample.

Method: immunoSEQ multiplex PCR; TCRdb's copy keeps in-frame clones and lacks some. Among about 340,000 clones listed, about 73% were seen once. The sequenced sample was memory CD4+ T cells sorted from blood. Subset here: CD45RA-negative fraction. The chain employs TRBV27 and TRBJ2-7; D not certain. The receptor's source is a man aged 25 to 40 in good health. The CDR3: CASSSYYEQYF. For the CDR3, the DNA is TGTGCCAGCAGTTCCTACTACGAGCAGTACTTC.